These T cell receptor beta chains were read from a single sample in a study of blood T cell repertoires in COVID-19. TCRdb keeps only in-frame clones here, not all; method: immunoSEQ multiplex PCR. The table lists 200,000 to 250,000 clones, 83% of them singletons. Sequencing used peripheral blood. These receptor sequences come from a woman in her twenties or thirties with COVID-19, enrolled during active disease. Each CDR3 is given with its conserved first and last residue. D genes are given only for firm matches. Clone sizes are given selectively: once, few, many, or a class where the clone is expanded.

abundance: .; d_gene: .; j_gene: TRBJ2-7; v_gene: TRBV5-6; CDR3aa: CASSLDPEVFEQYF; CDR3nt: TGTGCCAGCAGCTTGGACCCAGAAGTCTTCGAGCAGTACTTC
abundance: many; d_gene: .; j_gene: TRBJ1-1; v_gene: TRBV5-1; CDR3aa: CASSLAGSLNTEAFF; CDR3nt: TGCGCCAGCAGCTTGGCAGGGTCCTTGAACACTGAAGCTTTCTTT
abundance: .; d_gene: TRBD1; j_gene: TRBJ2-7; v_gene: TRBV10-3; CDR3aa: CAISEPGQGNTYEQYF; CDR3nt: TGTGCCATCAGTGAGCCAGGACAGGGAAACACCTACGAGCAGTACTTC
abundance: .; d_gene: TRBD1; j_gene: TRBJ1-1; v_gene: TRBV6-4; CDR3aa: CASSADRTNTEAFF; CDR3nt: TGTGCCAGCAGTGCGGACAGGACGAACACTGAAGCTTTCTTT
abundance: few; d_gene: .; j_gene: TRBJ1-2; v_gene: TRBV29-1; CDR3aa: CSVEPPGNYGYTF; CDR3nt: TGCAGCGTTGAACCACCGGGTAACTATGGCTACACCTTC
abundance: .; d_gene: TRBD2; j_gene: TRBJ2-7; v_gene: TRBV28; CDR3aa: CASSSGLAVTYEQYF; CDR3nt: TGTGCCAGCAGTTCGGGACTAGCGGTGACCTACGAGCAGTACTTC
abundance: .; d_gene: .; j_gene: TRBJ1-4; v_gene: TRBV28; CDR3aa: CATEGDRYEKLFF; CDR3nt: TGTGCCACCGAGGGGGATCGATATGAAAAACTGTTTTTT
abundance: few; d_gene: .; j_gene: TRBJ1-1; v_gene: TRBV1; CDR3aa: CTSGRGDTEAFF; CDR3nt: TGCACCAGCGGCAGGGGTGACACTGAAGCTTTCTTT
abundance: .; d_gene: .; j_gene: TRBJ2-7; v_gene: TRBV3-1/TRBV3-2; CDR3aa: CASSQDSSYEQYF; CDR3nt: TGTGCCAGCAGCCAGGACAGCTCCTACGAGCAGTACTTC
abundance: .; d_gene: .; j_gene: TRBJ1-2; v_gene: TRBV29-1; CDR3aa: CSVVGGWYGYTF; CDR3nt: TGCAGCGTTGTAGGGGGATGGTATGGCTACACCTTC
abundance: .; d_gene: TRBD1; j_gene: TRBJ1-4; v_gene: TRBV5-4; CDR3aa: CASSFRTGVGEKLFF; CDR3nt: TGTGCCAGCAGCTTTCGGACAGGGGTGGGTGAAAAACTGTTTTTT
abundance: few; d_gene: .; j_gene: TRBJ1-1; v_gene: TRBV7-9; CDR3aa: CASSSTGPPEAFF; CDR3nt: TGTGCCAGCAGCTCCACAGGGCCCCCTGAAGCTTTCTTT
abundance: .; d_gene: .; j_gene: TRBJ2-7; v_gene: TRBV6-1; CDR3aa: CASSEAAWTSVPYEQYF; CDR3nt: TGTGCCAGCAGTGAAGCGGCCTGGACATCGGTTCCCTACGAGCAGTACTTC
abundance: .; d_gene: TRBD1; j_gene: TRBJ1-2; v_gene: TRBV27; CDR3aa: CASSLEGAHGYTF; CDR3nt: TGTGCCAGCAGTTTAGAGGGGGCTCATGGCTACACCTTC
abundance: .; d_gene: .; j_gene: TRBJ2-3; v_gene: TRBV19; CDR3aa: CASSIVSAADTQYF; CDR3nt: TGTGCCAGTAGTATTGTATCCGCGGCAGATACGCAGTATTTT
abundance: .; d_gene: .; j_gene: TRBJ1-2; v_gene: TRBV9; CDR3aa: CASSETAANYGYTF; CDR3nt: TGTGCCAGCAGCGAAACAGCAGCTAACTATGGCTACACCTTC
abundance: .; d_gene: TRBD2; j_gene: TRBJ2-7; v_gene: TRBV27; CDR3aa: CASRTSGGRNEQYF; CDR3nt: TGTGCCAGCCGAACTAGCGGGGGAAGGAACGAGCAGTACTTC
abundance: .; d_gene: .; j_gene: TRBJ2-7; v_gene: TRBV6-2/TRBV6-3; CDR3aa: CASSYSILGVEQYF; CDR3nt: TGTGCCAGCAGTTACTCGATTTTAGGGGTCGAGCAGTACTTC
abundance: once; d_gene: .; j_gene: TRBJ2-2; v_gene: TRBV7-3; CDR3aa: CASSLLPGSDTGELFF; CDR3nt: TGTGCCAGCAGCTTACTTCCGGGGAGTGACACCGGGGAGCTGTTTTTT
abundance: once; d_gene: .; j_gene: TRBJ2-3; v_gene: TRBV5-1; CDR3aa: CASSLSTGITDTQYF; CDR3nt: TGCGCCAGCAGCTTGTCCACGGGAATCACAGATACGCAGTATTTT
abundance: .; d_gene: .; j_gene: TRBJ2-1; v_gene: TRBV6-2/TRBV6-3; CDR3aa: CASSPRQGEQFF; CDR3nt: TGTGCCAGCAGTCCCCGCCAGGGTGAGCAGTTCTTC
abundance: .; d_gene: .; j_gene: TRBJ1-1; v_gene: TRBV7-3; CDR3aa: CASSIGEATEAFF; CDR3nt: TGTGCCAGCAGTATAGGTGAGGCTACTGAAGCTTTCTTT
abundance: .; d_gene: TRBD1; j_gene: TRBJ1-5; v_gene: TRBV27; CDR3aa: CASSLRQGVGQPQHF; CDR3nt: TGTGCCAGCAGTTTACGACAGGGTGTTGGTCAGCCCCAGCATTTT
abundance: .; d_gene: TRBD1; j_gene: TRBJ1-2; v_gene: TRBV23-1; CDR3aa: CASITGTAYGYTF; CDR3nt: TGCGCCAGCATTACCGGGACAGCTTATGGCTACACCTTC
abundance: few; d_gene: .; j_gene: TRBJ1-3; v_gene: TRBV19; CDR3aa: CASRAASSGNTIYF; CDR3nt: TGTGCCAGTAGAGCGGCAAGCTCTGGAAACACCATATATTTT
abundance: .; d_gene: TRBD2; j_gene: TRBJ2-2; v_gene: TRBV10-2; CDR3aa: CASGGREGTGELFF; CDR3nt: TGCGCCAGCGGGGGGAGGGAGGGCACCGGGGAGCTGTTTTTT
abundance: .; d_gene: .; j_gene: TRBJ1-1; v_gene: TRBV12-3/TRBV12-4; CDR3aa: CASSYGGLVEAFF; CDR3nt: TGTGCCAGCAGTTACGGGGGGCTAGTTGAAGCTTTCTTT
abundance: .; d_gene: TRBD1; j_gene: TRBJ2-7; v_gene: TRBV7-9; CDR3aa: CASSSTGTGDYEQYF; CDR3nt: TGTGCCAGCAGCTCAACCGGGACAGGGGACTACGAGCAGTACTTC
abundance: .; d_gene: .; j_gene: TRBJ2-5; v_gene: TRBV29-1; CDR3aa: CSVVHRGGTQYF; CDR3nt: TGCAGCGTTGTACATAGAGGGGGGACCCAGTACTTC
abundance: once; d_gene: .; j_gene: TRBJ1-1; v_gene: TRBV25-1; CDR3aa: CASSESIVWNTEAFF; CDR3nt: TGTGCCAGCAGTGAATCCATAGTTTGGAACACTGAAGCTTTCTTT
abundance: .; d_gene: TRBD2; j_gene: TRBJ2-1; v_gene: TRBV9; CDR3aa: CASSVVPGTSGGGEQFF; CDR3nt: TGTGCCAGCAGCGTTGTACCTGGGACTAGCGGGGGAGGGGAGCAGTTCTTC
abundance: .; d_gene: TRBD1; j_gene: TRBJ1-5; v_gene: TRBV5-1; CDR3aa: CASSLGDRGDQPQHF; CDR3nt: TGCGCCAGCAGCTTGGGGGACAGGGGAGATCAGCCCCAGCATTTT
abundance: .; d_gene: TRBD1; j_gene: TRBJ1-3; v_gene: TRBV28; CDR3aa: CASSSPGGIPENTIYF; CDR3nt: TGTGCCAGCAGTTCTCCAGGGGGGATACCCGAAAACACCATATATTTT
abundance: .; d_gene: .; j_gene: TRBJ1-1; v_gene: TRBV5-1; CDR3aa: CASSLGGASTEAFF; CDR3nt: TGCGCCAGCAGCTTGGGTGGGGCGAGCACTGAAGCTTTCTTT
abundance: .; d_gene: TRBD1; j_gene: TRBJ2-5; v_gene: TRBV2; CDR3aa: CASSGDRVTETQYF; CDR3nt: TGTGCCAGCAGTGGAGACAGGGTGACGGAGACCCAGTACTTC
abundance: .; d_gene: .; j_gene: TRBJ2-7; v_gene: TRBV13; CDR3aa: CASTPVSSYEQYF; CDR3nt: TGTGCCAGCACCCCGGTGAGCTCCTACGAGCAGTACTTC
abundance: .; d_gene: TRBD2; j_gene: TRBJ2-3; v_gene: TRBV7-2; CDR3aa: CASSSAEERGGFDTQYF; CDR3nt: TGTGCCAGCAGCTCGGCTGAGGAGCGGGGGGGCTTTGATACGCAGTATTTT
abundance: .; d_gene: TRBD1; j_gene: TRBJ1-1; v_gene: TRBV28; CDR3aa: CASSFFVGTANTEAFF; CDR3nt: TGTGCCAGCAGTTTTTTTGTCGGGACAGCGAACACTGAAGCTTTCTTT
abundance: .; d_gene: TRBD2; j_gene: TRBJ2-3; v_gene: TRBV4-1; CDR3aa: CASSQVGGAGSSTDTQYF; CDR3nt: TGCGCCAGCAGCCAAGTTGGAGGAGCGGGGTCTAGCACAGATACGCAGTATTTT
abundance: .; d_gene: .; j_gene: TRBJ2-3; v_gene: TRBV24-1; CDR3aa: CATSRGGAGTDTQYF; CDR3nt: TGTGCCACCAGTCGCGGGGGCGCCGGCACAGATACGCAGTATTTT
abundance: .; d_gene: .; j_gene: TRBJ2-1; v_gene: TRBV15; CDR3aa: CATTNDYSGEQFF; CDR3nt: TGTGCCACGACCAATGACTATTCCGGTGAGCAGTTCTTC
abundance: .; d_gene: .; j_gene: TRBJ2-7; v_gene: TRBV19; CDR3aa: CASSIAADYFYEQYF; CDR3nt: TGTGCCAGTAGTATTGCGGCAGATTACTTCTACGAGCAGTACTTC